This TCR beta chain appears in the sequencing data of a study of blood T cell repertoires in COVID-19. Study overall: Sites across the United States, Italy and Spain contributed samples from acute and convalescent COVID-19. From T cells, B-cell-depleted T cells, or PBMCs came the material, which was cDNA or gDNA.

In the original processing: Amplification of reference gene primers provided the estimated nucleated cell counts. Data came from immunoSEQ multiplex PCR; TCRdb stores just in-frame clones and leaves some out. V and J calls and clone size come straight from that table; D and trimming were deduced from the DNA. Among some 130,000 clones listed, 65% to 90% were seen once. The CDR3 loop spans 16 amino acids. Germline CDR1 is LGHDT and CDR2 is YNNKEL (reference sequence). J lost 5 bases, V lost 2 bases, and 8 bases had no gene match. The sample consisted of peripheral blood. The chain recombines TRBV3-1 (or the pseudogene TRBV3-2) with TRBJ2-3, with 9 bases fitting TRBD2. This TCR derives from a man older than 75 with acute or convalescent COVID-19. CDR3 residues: CASSQSGGGAGDTQYF. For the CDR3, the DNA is TGTGCCAGCAGCCAATCCGGCGGGGGGGCCGGAGATACGCAGTATTTT.